This section outlines one T cell receptor beta chain sequence together with its context. Its antigen is unknown. With 60 Vbeta and 13 Jbeta primers, the PCR was carried out. Assay: immunoSEQ multiplex PCR; the TCRdb copy retains only in-frame clones and omits some. The profile shows about 160,000 clones, 82% of them singletons. Trimming removed 5 bases at V and 5 bases at J, with 13 bases between. Germline loops: CDR1 MNHNS, CDR2 SASEGT. The CDR3 contains 14 residues. This sample was included in a study of cytomegalovirus exposure and HLA in healthy donors. Study conclusions and caveats: Among immune exposure information, only CMV serostatus was available. In a later analysis, DRB1 alleles had the most associated TCRs; HLA-C alleles the fewest.

The chain combines TRBV6-1 with TRBJ1-5; D gene uncertain. This sequence was found in a girl between 5 and 17 years old in good health and CMV-seropositive. Sequenced material: PBMCs. The DNA of the CDR3 is TGTGCCAGCAGTCTTGGAGACGGGGATCAGCCCCAGCATTTT. Amino acids: CASSLGDGDQPQHF.